The clone carrying this TCR beta chain was found a few times. Antigen: not known. V shed 5 bases, J shed 4 bases, and the junction held 8 bases outside the gene matches. The CDR3 totals 16 residues. Germline V gene lookup returns CDR1 SGHTA and CDR2 FQGTGA. The sample is drawn from a study of early T cells in non-severe SARS-CoV-2 infection. In the study overall: Sequencing of bulk RNA from unsorted whole blood was done, without chain pairing.

General study points: Comparison of clonotypes with VDJdb favored anti-spike CD8 responses while missing private and CD4 specificities.

Each cDNA molecule carried a unique molecular identifier. TCRdb redid the calling of the 5' RACE reads with MiXCR, one entry per CDR3 protein. The data hold some 70,000 distinct CDR3 sequences, with more than 9% observed a single time. This chain links TRBV7-3 with TRBJ2-2; 9 nucleotides align to TRBD1. The sequenced sample consisted of whole blood. This TCR was sampled from an adult who was a healthcare worker with PCR-confirmed SARS-CoV-2 infection or an uninfected control (not recorded which). The CDR3 here is CASSGPGQGPTGELFF. The CDR3 bases are TGTGCCAGCAGCGGTCCGGGACAGGGACCCACCGGGGAGCTGTTTTTT.